This TCR beta chain originates from a study of neurological immune-mediated disorders. Study outcomes and limitations: The study found the most TCR clonal expansion in HTLV-1-associated myelopathy and the least in multiple sclerosis, below healthy controls. Among 34 multiple sclerosis patients, 18 had repertoires that phylogenetic grouping placed in one related-CDR3 cluster, a possible signature.

TCRdb processed the 5' RACE reads anew with MiXCR; each CDR3 protein has one entry. This sample has roughly 56,000 distinct CDR3 sequences, with around 3.4% found just once. 2 million unsorted PBMCs were stored in RNAlater at -80 °C before RNA extraction. CDR3 length: 12 amino acids. Germline CDR1 reads SEHNR; CDR2 reads FQNEAQ (reference sequence). V lost 4 bases and J 8 bases, leaving 9 bases between the germline ends. This clonotype was picked up many times. What it binds is not known. The chain recombines TRBV7-9 with TRBJ1-5; D remains unclear. The receptor was isolated from a woman aged 55-69 years with multiple sclerosis. The specimen sequenced was PBMCs. In nucleotides, the CDR3 is TGTGCCAGCAGCTCCGGAGTTGAGCCCCAGCATTTT. Protein sequence: CASSSGVEPQHF.